The entry below gives a single T cell receptor (beta chain) sequence along with its context. Seattle participants joined during active infection and were tracked over time. Authors' data handling: Quantification of nucleated cells was approximated via reference gene primer amplification. Assay: immunoSEQ multiplex PCR; the TCRdb copy retains only in-frame clones and omits some. That table is the source of V, J and clone size, and D and trimming were worked out from the DNA. The table has roughly 250,000 clones, around 85% seen once. The sample originates from a study of blood T cell repertoires in COVID-19. Study-level background: Both acute and convalescent COVID-19 samples were obtained from the United States, Italy and Spain. Sources were T cells, B-cell-depleted T cells, or PBMCs; the material itself was cDNA or gDNA.

Trimming at V came to 5 bases and at J to 5 bases, leaving 12 bases not matched to a gene. The CDR3 contains 15 residues. Germline V gene sequence: CDR1 MDHEN, CDR2 SYDVKM. The source is a woman in her thirties with COVID-19, enrolled during active disease. V is TRBV28 and J is TRBJ2-7, with TRBD2 matching 7 bases. Sequencing used peripheral blood. CDR3 bases: TGTGCCAGCAGTCTCACCGGGGGGTCTGCCGACGAGCAGTACTTC. Protein product: CASSLTGGSADEQYF.